Below are 17 T cell receptor beta chains sequenced from a single sample in a study of Ad26.COV2.S vaccination and SARS-CoV-2 variants. Method: immunoSEQ multiplex PCR; TCRdb's copy keeps in-frame clones and lacks some. This table has 300,000 to 400,000 clones, 88% appearing once. Sample treatment: 19 received Ad26.COV2.S at low or high dose, single or two shots; about 5 received placebo; per-sample allocation not given. Specimen acquisition occurred on day 63 following the initial vaccine or placebo injection. Sequenced material: peripheral blood, taken in a trial of Ad26.COV2.S vaccine versus placebo. The source of these receptors is a person between 18 and 65 years old who received the Ad26.COV2.S COVID-19 vaccine or a placebo.

The V gene is TRBV30, the J gene TRBJ1-4, with D possibly matching TRBD1 (6 bases). Per germline, CDR1 GTSNPN and CDR2 SVGIG (reference sequence). Trimming took 0 bases from V and 4 from J, leaving 9 bases between them. There are 14 residues in the CDR3. Written as DNA, the CDR3 is TGTGCCTGGAGTGTAGGAGGGGGTAATGAAAAACTGTTTTTT. Its translation: CAWSVGGGNEKLFF.

The chain employs TRBV4-2 and TRBJ2-5; TRBD1 matches 7 bases. The V gene end was trimmed by 3 bases and the J gene end by 2 bases; junction bases not matched to a gene: 9. The CDR3 covers 16 residues. In germline, CDR1 is LGHNA, CDR2 YNFKEQ. The CDR3 is CASSQGQLSPQETQYF. The CDR3 DNA reads TGTGCCAGCAGCCAGGGACAGCTATCCCCACAAGAGACCCAGTACTTC.

The DNA for the CDR3 is TGCAGTGCTAGTATGCCAGGTCATGGCTACACCTTC. Translated: CSASMPGHGYTF. The rearrangement joins TRBV20-1 to TRBJ1-2; D gene ambiguous. This CDR3 spans 12 amino acids. With 3 bases removed from V and 6 bases from J, the gap between germline ends came to 11 bases. Per germline, CDR1 DFQATT and CDR2 SNEGSKA (reference sequence).

This clone was seen only once. CDR3 bases: TGCGCCAGCAGCCGGGGACAGGTGATTCAAGAGACCCAGTACTTC. This encodes CASSRGQVIQETQYF. V gene TRBV5-1 combines with J gene TRBJ2-5; TRBD1 matches at 8 bases. Germline CDR1 is SGHRS and CDR2 is YFSETQ. J was trimmed by 2 bases and V by 4 bases; bases with no gene match: 7. The CDR3 has 15 amino acids. Together with reference TRBV5-1 and TRBJ2-5, the CDR3 gives the full variable domain: KAGVTQTPRYLIKTRGQQVTLSCSPISGHRSVSWYQQTPGQGLQFLFEYFSETQRNKGNFPGRFSGRQFSNSRSEMNVSTLELGDSALYLCASSRGQVIQETQYFGPGTRLLVL.

This clone was observed once. The rearrangement links TRBV7-9 to TRBJ1-1; D might be TRBD1 (5 bases). Germline values: CDR1 SEHNR, CDR2 FQNEAQ (reference sequence). This CDR3 comprises 18 residues. Deletions cut 9 bases from V and 0 bases from J, with 26 bases between. CDR3 region: CASPGRRGGVLMNTEAFF. The DNA of the CDR3 is TGTGCCAGTCCGGGCCGTCGGGGAGGGGTTCTTATGAACACTGAAGCTTTCTTT.

This clone was observed once. The junction departs from germline at one end; a sequencing error may be responsible. The J gene is TRBJ2-5, the V gene TRBV24-1; D remains ambiguous. Per germline, CDR1 KGHDR and CDR2 SFDVKD. The CDR3 is 13 residues long. Here the CDR3 reads CATSEGNEEPQYF. The CDR3 region has the DNA TGTGCCACCAGTGAGGGGAACGAAGAGCCCCAGTACTTC.

V gene TRBV11-3 combines with J gene TRBJ1-1; the D is unclear. The CDR3 contains 13 residues. The germline gives CDR1 SGHNT, CDR2 YENEEA. Trimming left V 6 bases short and J 4 bases short, with 12 bases between. The CDR3 is CASSGQSSTEAFF. The CDR3 nucleotides read TGTGCCAGCAGTGGCCAGTCATCCACTGAAGCTTTCTTT.

The chain couples TRBV7-2 to TRBJ1-2, with TRBD1 matching over 8 bases. Germline lookup yields CDR1 SGHTA and CDR2 FQGNSA. V shed 1 base, J shed 5 bases, and the junction held 9 bases outside the gene matches. The CDR3 totals 16 residues. CDR3 residues: CASSLEGRGLGYGYTF. The CDR3, as DNA: TGTGCCAGCAGCTTAGAGGGCAGGGGGCTAGGGTATGGCTACACCTTC.

The V gene is TRBV4-1, the J gene TRBJ2-1; 8 bases match TRBD2. The trim removed 7 bases at V and 7 bases at J, leaving 15 bases unmatched. The CDR3 length is 16 residues. CDR1 and CDR2 (germline): MGHRA, YSYEKL. The CDR3 bases are TGCGCCAGCACCACAATGGGACTAGGGGGTGGAAATGAGCAGTTCTTC. It encodes CASTTMGLGGGNEQFF.

The chain uses TRBV7-9 and TRBJ2-3; TRBD1 agrees at 9 bases. CDR3 size: 15 residues. V was clipped by 4 bases and J by 1 base; unmatched bases: 3. CDR1 is SEHNR and CDR2 is FQNEAQ in the germline V gene (reference sequence). The CDR3 sequence: CASSSGTGRTDTQYF. DNA of the CDR3: TGTGCCAGCAGCTCCGGGACAGGGCGCACAGATACGCAGTATTTT. The variable domain in full, with the rest retrieved from reference TRBV7-9 and TRBJ2-3, is DTGVSQNPRHKITKRGQNVTFRCDPISEHNRLYWYRQTLGQGPEFLTYFQNEAQLEKSRLLSDRFSAERPKGSFSTLEIQRTEQGDSAMYLCASSSGTGRTDTQYFGPGTRLTVL.

The V call is TRBV3-1 (or the pseudogene TRBV3-2), the J call TRBJ1-2, with 10 bases matching TRBD1. This CDR3 region has 16 residues. Germline assignment: CDR1 LGHDT and CDR2 YNNKEL (reference sequence). V trimming: 4 bases; J trimming: 8 bases; junction bases outside the gene matches: 13. The CDR3 reads CASSRGQGEMSGGYTF. DNA of the CDR3: TGTGCCAGCAGCCGCGGACAGGGGGAAATGTCAGGGGGCTACACCTTC.

J is TRBJ2-2 and V is TRBV19; D unclear. Looked up from germline, CDR1 is LNHDA and CDR2 is SQIVND (reference sequence). This CDR3 comprises 16 residues. Trimming took off 1 base at V and 3 bases at J, with 12 bases between the two ends. CDR3 residues: CASSIAVGSHTGELFF. CDR3 coding DNA: TGTGCCAGTAGTATAGCCGTAGGGTCCCACACCGGGGAGCTGTTTTTT. Together with reference TRBV19 and TRBJ2-2, the CDR3 gives the full variable domain: DGGITQSPKYLFRKEGQNVTLSCEQNLNHDAMYWYRQDPGQGLRLIYYSQIVNDFQKGDIAEGYSVSREKKESFPLTVTSAQKNPTAFYLCASSIAVGSHTGELFFGEGSRLTVL.

This sequence joins TRBV27 and TRBJ1-5; D is possibly TRBD1 (5 bases). CDR3 length: 16 residues. Trimming shortened V by 1 base and J by 6 bases, and 16 bases separated the two germline ends. The V gene's germline CDR1 is MNHEY and CDR2 SMNVEV (reference sequence). The CDR3 coding sequence is TGTGCCAGCAGTTTATGGGGAAGGGGTTTGGTTCAGCCCCAGCATTTT. Its protein is CASSLWGRGLVQPQHF.

The chain carries TRBV5-8 and TRBJ2-1; D ambiguous. Germline V gene data show CDR1 as SGHTS and CDR2 as YDEGEE. The V end lost 4 bases, the J end lost 1 base, and 9 bases lay between the germline ends. This CDR3 has 14 residues. CDR3 region: CASSISLSYNEQFF. In DNA form, the CDR3 reads TGTGCCAGCAGCATCTCCCTATCCTACAATGAGCAGTTCTTC. Full variable domain (rest looked up from reference TRBV5-8 and TRBJ2-1): EAGVTQSPTHLIKTRGQQATLRCSPISGHTSVYWYQQALGLGLQFLLWYDEGEERNRGNFPPRFSGRQFPNYSSELNVNALELEDSALYLCASSISLSYNEQFFGPGTRLTVL.

The chain recombines TRBV4-3 with TRBJ1-3; D gene uncertain. The CDR3 spans 16 residues. CDR1 is LGHNA and CDR2 is YSLEER in the germline V gene. Deletions cut 0 bases from V and 2 bases from J, with 11 bases between. CDR3 sequence: CASSQDQSVPGNTIYF. The CDR3 DNA follows: TGCGCCAGCAGCCAAGACCAGTCGGTCCCTGGAAACACCATATATTTT.

This chain uses TRBV6-5 with TRBJ2-7; the match to TRBD1 covers 7 bases. Trimming at V came to 6 bases and at J to 0 bases, leaving 8 bases not matched to a gene. CDR3 length: 15 residues. The V gene's germline CDR1 is MNHEY and CDR2 SVGAGI. Written as DNA, the CDR3 is TGTGCCAGCAGCCAACAGGGGACGAACTCCTACGAGCAGTACTTC. This sequence encodes CASSQQGTNSYEQYF.

V and J are TRBV12-3 or TRBV12-4 and TRBJ1-2; D gene ambiguous. The CDR3 loop spans 13 amino acids. The V gene lost 4 bases and the J gene lost 8 bases, with 14 bases spanning the gap. The CDR3 DNA follows: TGTGCCAGCAGTTCCTTAAGGGTCGGGGGCTACACCTTC. It codes for CASSSLRVGGYTF.